These T cell receptor beta chains were read from a single sample in a study of CD8+CD57+ T cells in acquired aplastic anemia. TCRdb itself ran the reads through MiXCR, one entry per CDR3 protein. The table shows 400,000 to 450,000 distinct CDR3 sequences, with 55% to 70% occurring only once. The sequencing sample was made of sorted CD4+, CD8+, or CD8+CD57+ T cells (not recorded which) from PBMCs. All receptors come from a human donor in good health, serving as a control. Each CDR3 is given with its conserved first and last residue. D genes are given only for firm matches. The size of a clone is reported for some rows only, either as once, few or many, or as a class for expanded clones.

abundance	v_gene	j_gene	d_gene	CDR3nt	CDR3aa
once	TRBV2	TRBJ1-6	.	TGTGCCAGCAGTAAACAGCGGGGGAATACACAGCAGCACTTC	CASSKQRGNTQQHF
once	TRBV6-2/TRBV6-3	TRBJ2-2	TRBD1	TGTGCCAGCAGTTGCAGGGGGACCGGGGAGCTGTTTTTT	CASSCRGTGELFF
many	TRBV5-1	TRBJ2-1	.	TGCGCCAGCAGCTTGAGTAGCACCGATGAGCAGTTCTTC	CASSLSSTDEQFF
.	TRBV5-1	TRBJ1-2	.	TGCGCCAGCAGCTTGGGCCTACCTCTAACTGGCTACACCTTC	CASSLGLPLTGYTF
.	TRBV29-1	TRBJ2-7	.	TGCAGCGTTTGGTCGGACAGAGGGAACGAGCAGTACTTC	CSVWSDRGNEQYF
once	TRBV19	TRBJ2-5	TRBD1	TGTGCCAGTAGTACGGGGACAGGGTTTGAGACCCAGTACTTC	CASSTGTGFETQYF
.	TRBV7-2	TRBJ2-6	.	TGTGCCAGCAAGGAGTTCTCTGGGGCCAACGTCCTGACTTTC	CASKEFSGANVLTF
once	TRBV12-3/TRBV12-4	TRBJ2-1	TRBD1	TGTGCCAGCAGTTCAGGGACAGGAAATGAGCAGTTCTTC	CASSSGTGNEQFF
many	TRBV7-2	TRBJ1-1	.	TGTGCCAGCAGCTTAGTTGGGGGGGTTGCCACTGAAGCTTTCTTT	CASSLVGGVATEAFF
.	TRBV10-3	TRBJ1-5	.	TGTGCCATCAGCCAGGGAGGGGATCAGCCCCAGCATTTT	CAISQGGDQPQHF
few	TRBV29-1	TRBJ1-3	.	TGCAGCGTGGCACTCTCTGGAAACACCATATATTTT	CSVALSGNTIYF
many	TRBV20-1	TRBJ2-3	TRBD1	TGCAGTGCTCCAGGTTCCGGTCAGGGGGGCACAGATACGCAGTATTTT	CSAPGSGQGGTDTQYF
.	TRBV5-4	TRBJ2-1	TRBD2	TGTGCCAGCGGGCCCAGCGGGGGATACAATGAGCAGTTCTTC	CASGPSGGYNEQFF
.	TRBV3-1	TRBJ1-5	TRBD1	TGTGCCAGCAGCCAAGCCCCATCAGGGGGCGCGGATCAGCCCCAGCATTTT	CASSQAPSGGADQPQHF
many	TRBV4-1	TRBJ1-1	.	TGCGCCAGCAGCCAAGTGGAAGCCGTGCCTGAAGCTTTCTTT	CASSQVEAVPEAFF
.	TRBV15	TRBJ1-1	.	TGTGCCACCAGCAGAGATTACCGGGGCTCGAACACTGAAGCTTTCTTT	CATSRDYRGSNTEAFF
once	TRBV7-9	TRBJ2-1	.	TGTGCCAGCAGCTTACAGGGCGTGGGGAACAATGAGCAGCTCTTC	CASSLQGVGNNEQLF
.	TRBV6-5	TRBJ2-7	.	TGTGCCAGCAGTATACGGACGGCAGCCTACGAGCAGTACTTC	CASSIRTAAYEQYF
.	TRBV5-4	TRBJ1-5	.	TGTGCCAGCACCACAGGGTACGATCAGCCCCAGCATTTT	CASTTGYDQPQHF
.	TRBV7-8	TRBJ1-2	.	TGTGCCAGCAGCCCGGATCTAACAAATAATGGCTATACTTTC	CASSPDLTNNGYTF
.	TRBV19	TRBJ2-7	TRBD2	TGTGCCAGTAGTATTAATAGCGGGGGGACCTACGAGCAGTACTTC	CASSINSGGTYEQYF
many	TRBV12-3/TRBV12-4	TRBJ1-3	.	TGTGCCGGAAAAACAGGGTCTGGAAACACCATATATTTT	CAGKTGSGNTIYF
once	TRBV7-6	TRBJ1-6	TRBD1	TGTGCCAGCAGCTCCGGGACAGCCCCCTATAATTCACCCCTCCACTTT	CASSSGTAPYNSPLHF
.	TRBV7-9	TRBJ1-6	.	TGTGCCTGCAGTGTACTTGGGCCAGAGAGTGTGGACCTCCACTTT	CACSVLGPESVDLHF
few	TRBV10-3	TRBJ1-2	TRBD1	TGTGCCATCAGTCTGACAGGGATAGGGTATGGCTACACCTTC	CAISLTGIGYGYTF
.	TRBV14	TRBJ2-3	.	TGTGCCAGCAGCTGCATCCATCGGAGAGGCAATAAGCAGTATTTT	CASSCIHRRGNKQYF
.	TRBV5-1	TRBJ2-5	.	TGCGCCAGCAGCCAAGTGTTTCTTCCGCAAGAGACCCAGTACTTC	CASSQVFLPQETQYF
.	TRBV20-1	TRBJ1-1	.	TGCAGCCCAATGGAGGGCAGCGGCACTGAAGCTTTCTTT	CSPMEGSGTEAFF
.	TRBV7-2	TRBJ1-4	.	.	CASSPDTGHLHFGFF
.	TRBV9	TRBJ2-7	.	TGTGCCAGCAATGTAGTCAGAGGCCACGAGCAGTACTTC	CASNVVRGHEQYF
.	TRBV15	TRBJ2-7	.	TGTGCCACCAGCTCTGGGGCCTACGAGCAGTACTTC	CATSSGAYEQYF
once	TRBV19	TRBJ2-2	.	TGTGCCAGTAGTACCCTCGGACTGGCGGGTGAAAAGCTGTTTTTT	CASSTLGLAGEKLFF
.	TRBV29-1	TRBJ2-1	.	TGCAGCGTTGGAGTTGGCGGTCTAGCGCAGTTCTTC	CSVGVGGLAQFF
.	TRBV7-1	TRBJ1-2	.	TGTGCCAGCAGCGTTGCACACAGCACTAACTATCGCTACACCTTC	CASSVAHSTNYRYTF
many	TRBV6-6	TRBJ1-1	.	TGTGCCAGCGGGGGGAACACTGAAGCTTTCTTT	CASGGNTEAFF
once	TRBV12-3/TRBV12-4	TRBJ2-6	.	TGTGCCAGCAGTTCGTATGCCGGGGCCAACGTCCTGACTTTC	CASSSYAGANVLTF
.	TRBV20-1	TRBJ1-1	.	TGCAGTGCTAGCCCGACAGGGAACACTGAAGCTTTCTTT	CSASPTGNTEAFF
once	TRBV5-1	TRBJ2-7	.	TGCGCCAGCAGCATCCGACAGTCCTACGAGCAGTACTTC	CASSIRQSYEQYF